The 5 T cell receptor beta chains below were found in one sample sequenced in a study of blood T cell repertoires in COVID-19. Assay used: immunoSEQ multiplex PCR; TCRdb lists only in-frame clones, some missing. Of under 350,000 clones listed, around nine tenths are singletons. Sequencing was performed on peripheral blood. The receptors shown here come from a man in his forties with acute or convalescent COVID-19.

J is TRBJ1-1 and V is TRBV6-6; the match to TRBD1 covers 12 bases. Germline-derived CDR1 and CDR2 are MNHNY and SVGAGI (reference sequence). CDR3 length equals 15 residues. V lost 4 bases and J lost 1; bases outside the gene matches: 1. CDR3 amino acids: CASSWGQGANTEAFF. In DNA form, the CDR3 reads TGTGCCAGCAGTTGGGGACAGGGGGCGAACACTGAAGCTTTCTTT.

This chain connects TRBV27 to TRBJ1-6, with D possibly TRBD1 on 6 matching bases. The CDR3 is made up of 17 amino acids. V was cut by 3 bases and J by 6 bases, with 18 bases left in between. CDR1 and CDR2 (germline): MNHEY, SMNVEV (reference sequence). The CDR3 here is CASSFNLRDTFNSPLHF. As DNA, the CDR3 is TGTGCCAGCAGTTTCAATCTCCGGGACACTTTTAATTCACCCCTCCACTTT.

The V call is TRBV4-1, the J call TRBJ1-1, with D unclear. V lost 1 base to trimming and J lost 0 bases, with 12 bases between them. Germline CDR1 MGHRA, CDR2 YSYEKL. This CDR3 comprises 16 residues. Here the CDR3 DNA reads TGCGCCAGCAGCCAAGTCCCCCGAGCGATGAACACTGAAGCTTTCTTT. Translating gives CASSQVPRAMNTEAFF.

The count of this clone is one. Distinct nucleotide sequences in the sample also encode this CDR3. The chain is built from TRBV18 and TRBJ1-2, with D tentatively TRBD1 (5 bases). V dropped 2 bases and J dropped 5 bases, with 9 bases sitting between them. This CDR3 spans 13 amino acids. Germline V CDR1 and CDR2: KGHSH, LQKENI. In DNA, the CDR3 is TGTGCCAGCTCACCAGGGGCAGCTTATGGCTACACCTTC. Its protein product is CASSPGAAYGYTF.

The chain uses TRBV18 and TRBJ1-2, with D uncertain. Trimming took 4 bases from V and 3 from J, leaving 18 bases between them. The CDR3 consists of 16 residues. Germline assignment: CDR1 KGHSH and CDR2 LQKENI. The CDR3 loop reads CASSLFRESEDYGYTF. The CDR3 coding sequence is TGTGCCAGCTCACTATTCCGGGAAAGCGAGGACTATGGCTACACCTTC.